These 13 T cell receptor beta chains originate from one sample sequenced in a study of OX40 agonist ivuxolimab in advanced cancers. Assay: immunoSEQ multiplex PCR; the TCRdb copy retains only in-frame clones and omits some. The repertoire holds approximately 76,000 clones, over 85% seen once, with around 10% in the top ten. The material was CD4+ or CD8+ T cells sorted from blood, obtained in a trial of the OX40 agonist ivuxolimab. Receptors originate from an adult with an advanced solid tumor such as melanoma, head and neck, liver or kidney cancer.

This chain links TRBV11-3 with TRBJ2-1; 9 positions agree with TRBD2. After removal of 4 bases from V and 0 bases from J, the junction contained 10 bases not matched to a gene. Germline CDR1 reads SGHNT; CDR2 reads YENEEA. The CDR3 totals 18 residues. The DNA for the CDR3 is TGTGCCAGCAGCTGGAGTCTAGCGGGACTGAGCTCCTACAATGAGCAGTTCTTC. It yields the protein CASSWSLAGLSSYNEQFF.

V and J are TRBV9 and TRBJ2-2; possibly TRBD2 for D (6 bases). Trimming left V 4 bases short and J 4 bases short, with 8 bases between. Per the germline V gene, CDR1 is SGDLS and CDR2 is YYNGEE. The CDR3 runs to 13 residues. The CDR3 DNA follows: TGTGCCAGCAGCCCCGGGGGCACCGGGGAGCTGTTTTTT. Translating it yields CASSPGGTGELFF.

This chain uses TRBV14 with TRBJ2-1; D is undetermined. Deletions cut 4 bases from V and 4 bases from J, with 8 bases between. This CDR3 has 13 amino acids. CDR1 and CDR2 from the germline V gene are SGHDN and FVKESK. The CDR3 loop is CASSRGSYNEQFF. The CDR3 bases are TGTGCCAGCAGCCGCGGATCTTACAATGAGCAGTTCTTC.

The V gene is TRBV19, the J gene TRBJ1-5, with D uncertain. V shed 1 base and J shed 9 bases, with 7 bases lying between them. CDR1 and CDR2 (germline): LNHDA, SQIVND (reference sequence). This CDR3 has 12 residues. The DNA for the CDR3 is TGTGCCAGTAGTATAGTTCGCTGGCCCCAGCATTTT. It yields the protein CASSIVRWPQHF.

This CDR3 reads CASSEWGGGTEAFF. For the CDR3, the DNA is TGTGCCAGCAGTGAATGGGGCGGGGGCACTGAAGCTTTCTTT. The chain carries TRBV25-1 and TRBJ1-1; tentative D call: TRBD1 (5 bases). V lost 1 base to trimming and J lost 4 bases, with 10 bases between them. CDR1 and CDR2 from the germline V gene are MGHDK and SYGVNS. The CDR3 length is 14 residues.

The CDR3 is CASRPTSGREYNEQFF. CDR3 DNA sequence: TGCGCCAGCAGACCGACTAGCGGGAGGGAATACAATGAGCAGTTCTTC. V is TRBV4-1 and J is TRBJ2-1, with 14 bases fitting TRBD2. This CDR3 has 16 residues. Per the germline V gene, CDR1 is MGHRA and CDR2 is YSYEKL. V lost 6 bases and J lost 4; bases outside the gene matches: 5.

This sequence joins TRBV19 and TRBJ2-1; 10 positions match TRBD2. This CDR3 has 15 amino acids. Germline V gene sequence: CDR1 LNHDA, CDR2 SQIVND (reference sequence). The V gene end was trimmed by 5 bases and the J gene end by 4 bases; junction bases not matched to a gene: 5. The CDR3 region has the DNA TGTGCCAGTAGTCCGGGACTAGCGCTATACAATGAGCAGTTCTTC. Translation gives CASSPGLALYNEQFF.

The V and J genes are TRBV4-3 and TRBJ1-5, with 7 bases aligning to TRBD1. Losses at the gene ends were 1 base for V and 0 bases for J; bases not matched to a gene: 0. In germline, CDR1 is LGHNA, CDR2 YSLEER. The CDR3 sequence is 15 residues long. The CDR3 DNA reads as TGCGCCAGCAGCCAAGGACAGGGTAGCAATCAGCCCCAGCATTTT. Its protein is CASSQGQGSNQPQHF.

The chain uses TRBV30 and TRBJ2-1, with 8 bases fitting TRBD2. The V segment lost 1 base and the J segment 4 bases; nucleotides outside the gene matches: 6. The CDR3 runs 15 residues. CDR1 is GTSNPN, CDR2 SVGIG, per germline (reference sequence). This CDR3 reads CAWSGASGLYNEQFF. CDR3 in DNA: TGTGCCTGGAGTGGGGCTAGCGGGTTATACAATGAGCAGTTCTTC.

The gene calls are TRBV15 and TRBJ2-1; perhaps TRBD2 as D (6 bases). The CDR3 has 15 amino acids. Germline V CDR1 and CDR2: LNHNV, YYDKDF (reference sequence). V lost 8 bases and J 4 bases, leaving 18 bases between the germline ends. For the CDR3, the DNA is TGTGCCACCGGCCACTATAGCGGAGCTTACAATGAGCAGTTCTTC. This codes for CATGHYSGAYNEQFF.

Only one count was recorded for this clone. V and J are TRBV7-9 and TRBJ1-1, with 8 positions matching TRBD1. CDR1 SEHNR and CDR2 FQNEAQ come from the germline V gene (reference sequence). The CDR3 sequence is 15 residues long. V shed 3 bases and J 4 bases; nucleotides not matched to a gene: 7. CDR3: CASSFGQGRGTEAFF. As DNA, the CDR3 is TGTGCCAGCAGCTTCGGACAGGGTAGGGGCACTGAAGCTTTCTTT.

This sequence joins TRBV5-1 and TRBJ2-5; TRBD2 aligns across 9 bases. The DNA end is a closer match to TRBJ2-7, so the J assignment may be wrong. The CDR3 length is 15 residues. Germline V lookup: CDR1 SGHRS, CDR2 YFSETQ. This chain's CDR3 is CASSPGLATSYEQYF. CDR3 nucleotides: TGCGCCAGCAGCCCGGGACTAGCCACGTCTTACGAGCAGTACTTC.

The chain has TRBV6-5 and TRBJ1-2, with D possibly being TRBD1 (6 bases). Trimming left V 2 bases short and J 5 bases short, with 12 bases between. Germline lookup yields CDR1 MNHEY and CDR2 SVGAGI. The CDR3 runs 14 residues. This chain's CDR3 is CASSYGGLRYGYTF. For the CDR3, the DNA is TGTGCCAGCAGTTACGGGGGCCTGAGGTATGGCTACACCTTC.